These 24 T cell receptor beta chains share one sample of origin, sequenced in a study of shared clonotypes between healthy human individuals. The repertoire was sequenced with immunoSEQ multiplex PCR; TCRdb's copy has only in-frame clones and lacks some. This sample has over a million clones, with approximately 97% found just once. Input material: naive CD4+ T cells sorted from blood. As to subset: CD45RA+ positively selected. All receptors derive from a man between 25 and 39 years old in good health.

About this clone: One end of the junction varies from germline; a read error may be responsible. This CDR3 reads CASSSETSGKSVF. In DNA, the CDR3 is TGTGCCAGCAGTTCGGAGACTAGCGGCAAATCGGTCTTC. V is TRBV2 and J is TRBJ2-1; 9 nucleotides agree with TRBD2. The CDR3 has 13 amino acids. CDR1 SNHLY and CDR2 FYNNEI come from the germline V gene.

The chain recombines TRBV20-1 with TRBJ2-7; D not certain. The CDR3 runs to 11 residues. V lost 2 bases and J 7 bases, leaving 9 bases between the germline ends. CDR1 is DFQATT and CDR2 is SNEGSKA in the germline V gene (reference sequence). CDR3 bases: TGCAGTGCTAGAACGGCTAAGGAGCAGTACTTC. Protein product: CSARTAKEQYF.

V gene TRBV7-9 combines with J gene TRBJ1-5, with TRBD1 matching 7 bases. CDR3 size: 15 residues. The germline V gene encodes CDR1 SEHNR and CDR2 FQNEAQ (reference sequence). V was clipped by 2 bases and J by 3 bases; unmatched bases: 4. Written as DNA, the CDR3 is TGTGCCAGCAGCTTATGGGACAGAGACAATCAGCCCCAGCATTTT. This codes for CASSLWDRDNQPQHF. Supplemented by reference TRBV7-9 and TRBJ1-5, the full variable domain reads DTGVSQNPRHKITKRGQNVTFRCDPISEHNRLYWYRQTLGQGPEFLTYFQNEAQLEKSRLLSDRFSAERPKGSFSTLEIQRTEQGDSAMYLCASSLWDRDNQPQHFGDGTRLSIL.

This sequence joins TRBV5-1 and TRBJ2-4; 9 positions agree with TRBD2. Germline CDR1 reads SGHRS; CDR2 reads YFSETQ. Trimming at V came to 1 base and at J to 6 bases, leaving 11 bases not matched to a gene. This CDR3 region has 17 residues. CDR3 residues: CASSLSPRGLATNIQYF. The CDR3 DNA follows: TGCGCCAGCAGCTTGTCTCCCCGCGGACTAGCGACAAACATTCAGTACTTC.

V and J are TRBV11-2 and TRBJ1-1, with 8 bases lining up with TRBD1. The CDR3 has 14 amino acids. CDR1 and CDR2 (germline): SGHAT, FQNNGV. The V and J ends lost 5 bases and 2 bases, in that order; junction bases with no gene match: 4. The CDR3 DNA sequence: TGTGCCAGCAGCGGGGGGACAGGAAACACTGAAGCTTTCTTT. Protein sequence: CASSGGTGNTEAFF.

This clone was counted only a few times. CDR3 residues: CASSDYRGPSSYEQYF. CDR3 DNA: TGTGCCAGCAGTGATTACAGGGGGCCCAGCTCCTACGAGCAGTACTTC. The V call is TRBV25-1, the J call TRBJ2-7, with TRBD1 matching over 9 bases. Trimming cost V 3 bases and J 0 bases; bases outside gene matches: 6. Germline CDR1 and CDR2: MGHDK and SYGVNS. The CDR3 has 16 amino acids.

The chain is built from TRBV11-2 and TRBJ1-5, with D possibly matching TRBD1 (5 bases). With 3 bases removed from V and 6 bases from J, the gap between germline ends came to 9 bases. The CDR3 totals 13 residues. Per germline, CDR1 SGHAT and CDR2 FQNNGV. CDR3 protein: CASSFGGIQPQHF. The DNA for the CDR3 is TGTGCCAGCAGCTTCGGGGGTATTCAGCCCCAGCATTTT.

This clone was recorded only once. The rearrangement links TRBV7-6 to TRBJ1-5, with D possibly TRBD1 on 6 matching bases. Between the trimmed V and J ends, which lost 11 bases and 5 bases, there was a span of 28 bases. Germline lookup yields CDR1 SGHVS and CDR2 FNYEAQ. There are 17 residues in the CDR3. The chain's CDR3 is CAGSVEDGQQGHQPQHF. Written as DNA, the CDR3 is TGTGCCGGCTCAGTAGAGGACGGACAGCAGGGTCATCAGCCCCAGCATTTT.

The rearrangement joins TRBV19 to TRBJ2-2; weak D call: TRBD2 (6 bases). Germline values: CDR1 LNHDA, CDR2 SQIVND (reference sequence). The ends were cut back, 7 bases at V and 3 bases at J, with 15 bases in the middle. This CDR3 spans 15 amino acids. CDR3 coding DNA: TGTGCCAGTACTCCCCGGACGGGAGACACCGGGGAGCTGTTTTTT. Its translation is CASTPRTGDTGELFF.

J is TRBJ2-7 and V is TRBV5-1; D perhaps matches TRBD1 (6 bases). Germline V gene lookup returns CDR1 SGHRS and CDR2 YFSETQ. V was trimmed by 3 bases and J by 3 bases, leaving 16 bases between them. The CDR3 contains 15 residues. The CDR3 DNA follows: TGCGCCAGCAGCTCACGCGTCGGACAGCTCTACGAGCAGTACTTC. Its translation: CASSSRVGQLYEQYF.

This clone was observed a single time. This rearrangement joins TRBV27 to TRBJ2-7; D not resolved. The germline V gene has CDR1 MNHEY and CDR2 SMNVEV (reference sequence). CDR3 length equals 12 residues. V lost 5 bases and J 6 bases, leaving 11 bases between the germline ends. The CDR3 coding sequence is TGTGCCAGCAGTGCCCTTTACGGCGAGCAGTACTTC. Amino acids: CASSALYGEQYF.

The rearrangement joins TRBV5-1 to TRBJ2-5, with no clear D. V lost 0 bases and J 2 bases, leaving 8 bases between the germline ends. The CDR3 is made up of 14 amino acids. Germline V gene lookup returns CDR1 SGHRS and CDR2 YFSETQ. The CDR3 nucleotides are TGCGCCAGCAGCTTGGTGTCTACTCAAGAGACCCAGTACTTC. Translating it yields CASSLVSTQETQYF.

CDR3 in DNA: TGTGCCAGTAGTCCATGGCCCACAGGGGGGCTCTATGGCTACACCTTC. Translation gives CASSPWPTGGLYGYTF. V usage is TRBV19 and J usage is TRBJ1-2, with 8 positions matching TRBD1. Germline loops: CDR1 LNHDA, CDR2 SQIVND (reference sequence). The CDR3 totals 16 residues. With 5 bases clipped from V and 4 bases from J, the junction kept 12 bases outside the gene matches.

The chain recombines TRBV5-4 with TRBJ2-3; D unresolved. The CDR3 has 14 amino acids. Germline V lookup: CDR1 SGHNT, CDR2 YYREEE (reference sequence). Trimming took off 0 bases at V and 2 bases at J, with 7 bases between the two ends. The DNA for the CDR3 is TGTGCCAGCAGCTTGGGTCAGGTCACAGATACGCAGTATTTT. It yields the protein CASSLGQVTDTQYF. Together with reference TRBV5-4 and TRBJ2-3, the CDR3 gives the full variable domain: ETGVTQSPTHLIKTRGQQVTLRCSSQSGHNTVSWYQQALGQGPQFIFQYYREEENGRGNFPPRFSGLQFPNYSSELNVNALELDDSALYLCASSLGQVTDTQYFGPGTRLTVL.

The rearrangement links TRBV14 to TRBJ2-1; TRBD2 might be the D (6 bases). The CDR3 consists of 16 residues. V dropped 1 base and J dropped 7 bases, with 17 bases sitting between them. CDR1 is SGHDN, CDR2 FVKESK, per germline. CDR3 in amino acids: CASSQGMGSGRNEQFF. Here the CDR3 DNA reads TGTGCCAGCAGCCAAGGGATGGGTAGCGGTAGAAATGAGCAGTTCTTC.

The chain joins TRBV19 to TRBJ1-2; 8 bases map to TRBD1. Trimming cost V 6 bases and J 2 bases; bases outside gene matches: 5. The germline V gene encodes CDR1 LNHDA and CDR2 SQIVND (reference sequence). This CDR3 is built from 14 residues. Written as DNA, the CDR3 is TGTGCCAGTAGCCGGGACAGGAAAAACTATGGCTACACCTTC. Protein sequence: CASSRDRKNYGYTF.

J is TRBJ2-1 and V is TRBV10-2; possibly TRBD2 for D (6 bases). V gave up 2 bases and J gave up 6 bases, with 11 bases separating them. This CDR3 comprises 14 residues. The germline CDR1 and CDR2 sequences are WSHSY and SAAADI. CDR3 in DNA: TGCGCCAGCAGTGAGCTTAGCGGAACCAATGAGCAGTTCTTC. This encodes CASSELSGTNEQFF.

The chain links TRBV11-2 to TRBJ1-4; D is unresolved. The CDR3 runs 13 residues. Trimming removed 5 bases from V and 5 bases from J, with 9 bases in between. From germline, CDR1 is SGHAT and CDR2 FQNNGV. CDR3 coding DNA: TGTGCCAGCAGCCGCAACAGAAATGAAAAACTGTTTTTT. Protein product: CASSRNRNEKLFF.

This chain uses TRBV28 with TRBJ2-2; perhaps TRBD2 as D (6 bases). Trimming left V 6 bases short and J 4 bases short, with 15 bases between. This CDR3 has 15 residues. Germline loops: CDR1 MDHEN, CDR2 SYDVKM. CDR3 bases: TGTGCCAGCAGGGAGGCGGGGTTTGGCACCGGGGAGCTGTTTTTT. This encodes CASREAGFGTGELFF.

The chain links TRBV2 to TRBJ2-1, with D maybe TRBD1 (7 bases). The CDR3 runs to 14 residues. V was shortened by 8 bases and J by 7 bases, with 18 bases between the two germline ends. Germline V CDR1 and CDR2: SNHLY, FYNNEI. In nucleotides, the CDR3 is TGTGCCAGCGGGGTGGGCAGGGGGGAAAATGAGCAGTTCTTC. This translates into CASGVGRGENEQFF. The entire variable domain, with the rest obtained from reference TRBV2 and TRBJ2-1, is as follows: EPEVTQTPSHQVTQMGQEVILRCVPISNHLYFYWYRQILGQKVEFLVSFYNNEISEKSEIFDDQFSVERPDGSNFTLKIRSTKLEDSAMYFCASGVGRGENEQFFGPGTRLTVL.

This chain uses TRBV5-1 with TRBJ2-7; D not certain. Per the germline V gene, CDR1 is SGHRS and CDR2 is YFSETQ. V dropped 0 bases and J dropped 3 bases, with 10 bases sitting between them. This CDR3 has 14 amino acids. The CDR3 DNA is TGCGCCAGCAGCTTGGAGTATCCAGTCTACGAGCAGTACTTC. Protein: CASSLEYPVYEQYF.

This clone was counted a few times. CDR3: CSGTSGRTKETQYF. CDR3 bases: TGCAGCGGTACTAGCGGGAGGACGAAAGAGACCCAGTACTTC. This chain joins TRBV29-1 and TRBJ2-5; 12 nucleotides align to TRBD2. Germline V gene lookup returns CDR1 SQVTM and CDR2 ANQGSEA. CDR3 length: 14 amino acids. The ends lost 7 bases at V and 3 bases at J; junction bases unmatched: 6.

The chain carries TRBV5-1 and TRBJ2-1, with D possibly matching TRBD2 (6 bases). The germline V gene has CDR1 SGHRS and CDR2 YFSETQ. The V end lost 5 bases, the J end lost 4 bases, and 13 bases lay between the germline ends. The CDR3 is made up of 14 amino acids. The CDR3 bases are TGCGCCAGCAGGGGGGGTCCGCCTTACAATGAGCAGTTCTTC. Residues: CASRGGPPYNEQFF.

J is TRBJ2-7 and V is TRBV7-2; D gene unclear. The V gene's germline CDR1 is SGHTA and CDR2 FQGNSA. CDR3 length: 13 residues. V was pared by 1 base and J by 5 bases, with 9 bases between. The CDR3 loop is CASSLGLYDEQYF. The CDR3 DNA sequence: TGTGCCAGCAGCTTAGGACTTTACGACGAGCAGTACTTC.